This paragraph covers one T cell receptor beta chain sequence. Its antigen is not identified. The data belong to a study of CD8+ T cells in alopecia areata. Study observations and caveats: Any link of baseline CD8+ expansion to response, resting on one nonresponder, remains uncertain.

Regarding treatment: oral pan-JAK inhibitor, 5-10 mg twice daily. It was from PBMCs that CD4+ and CD8+ T cells were sorted. The ends were cut back, 3 bases at V and 10 bases at J, with 9 bases in the middle. CDR1 is SQVTM, CDR2 ANQGSEA, per germline. CDR3 size: 11 residues. Reverse transcribed after extraction, RNA yielded cDNA as the sequencing template. The assay was immunoSEQ multiplex PCR, and TCRdb's table has in-frame clones only and misses some. The sample yields approximately 200,000 clones, 45% to 65% seen once. The TCR sequence derives from a human donor with alopecia areata. J is TRBJ1-4 and V is TRBV29-1, with unresolved D. The sample was CD4+ T cells sorted from blood, taken at week 4, from a patient treated with tofacitinib. The CDR3 loop is CSVDWTGKLFF. CDR3 coding DNA: TGCAGCGTTGACTGGACGGGAAAACTGTTTTTT.